This T cell receptor beta chain was recovered during a study of control samples from healthy donors and cancer patients. The germline V gene has CDR1 MGHRA and CDR2 YSYEKL. The junction had 11 bases not matched to a gene; V was cut back by 5 bases and J by 8 bases. The CDR3 covers 16 residues. Sequencing was performed with immunoSEQ multiplex PCR; in TCRdb, only in-frame clones are kept and a portion is missing. The repertoire includes about 160,000 clones, 93% of them detected once, and 5.5% to 7.5% sits in the top ten. The chain uses TRBV4-1 and TRBJ1-4; 10 bases match TRBD1. The origin of this receptor is a young man in good health. Sequencing was performed on blood. Here the CDR3 DNA reads TGCGCCAGCAGCACCCGGGACAGGGGAGGACAGGAAAAACTGTTTTTT. The encoded protein is CASSTRDRGGQEKLFF.